What follows are 17 T cell receptor beta chains derived from one specimen sequenced in a study of shared clonotypes between healthy human individuals. TCRdb's copy holds only in-frame clones and misses some; the assay was immunoSEQ multiplex PCR. Of 2 million to 3 million clones in the sample, more than 80% were seen once. Specimen: naive CD4+ T cells sorted from blood. Documented subset: CD45RA+ positively selected. The receptors were sampled from a man aged 18 to 29 in good health.

The chain couples TRBV28 to TRBJ2-7; 8 bases are shared with TRBD1. Germline V gene data show CDR1 as MDHEN and CDR2 as SYDVKM. V shed 2 bases and J 6 bases; nucleotides not matched to a gene: 6. This CDR3 spans 14 amino acids. CDR3 nucleotide sequence: TGTGCCAGCAGTTTAGGCCTGGACAGGGTCGAGCAGTACTTC. Protein product: CASSLGLDRVEQYF.

With respect to this clone: Different DNA sequences within this sample yield the same CDR3. The chain is built from TRBV6-6 and TRBJ2-7, with D tentatively TRBD1 or TRBD2 (5 bases each). The CDR3 contains 12 residues. The germline V and J ends were trimmed by 2 bases and 5 bases, with 7 bases remaining between them. Germline assignment: CDR1 MNHNY and CDR2 SVGAGI (reference sequence). CDR3 coding DNA: TGTGCCAGCAGTTACCTGGGGGACGAGCAGTACTTC. Translation: CASSYLGDEQYF.

This chain connects TRBV6-5 to TRBJ2-1; 7 nucleotides align to TRBD2. V gave up 0 bases and J gave up 6 bases; unmatched junction bases: 2. CDR1 and CDR2 from the germline V gene are MNHEY and SVGAGI. The CDR3 is made up of 14 amino acids. CDR3 sequence: CASSYSGGSNEQFF. For the CDR3, the DNA is TGTGCCAGCAGTTACTCGGGAGGGTCCAATGAGCAGTTCTTC.

J is TRBJ1-2 and V is TRBV4-2; the match to TRBD1 covers 7 bases. Germline CDR1 and CDR2: LGHNA and YNFKEQ. CDR3 length: 16 amino acids. V lost 4 bases and J lost 2; bases outside the gene matches: 10. This chain's CDR3 is CASSRGGKAANYGYTF. The CDR3 bases are TGTGCCAGCAGCCGAGGGGGCAAGGCCGCGAACTATGGCTACACCTTC.

V is TRBV5-1 and J is TRBJ2-5; 9 bases are shared with TRBD2. This CDR3 is 16 amino acids long. V shed 0 bases and J 7 bases; nucleotides not matched to a gene: 10. Germline loops: CDR1 SGHRS, CDR2 YFSETQ. The chain's CDR3 is CASSLESSGKFVTQYF. The CDR3 DNA reads TGCGCCAGCAGCTTGGAGTCTAGCGGGAAGTTTGTGACCCAGTACTTC.

The chain has TRBV7-9 and TRBJ1-1; D is unclear. Per the germline V gene, CDR1 is SEHNR and CDR2 is FQNEAQ (reference sequence). The ends were cut back, 5 bases at V and 0 bases at J, with 25 bases in the middle. The CDR3 runs to 19 residues. The CDR3 reads CASSPNVEGAPLVNTEAFF. CDR3 DNA sequence: TGTGCCAGCAGCCCTAATGTCGAGGGTGCACCCTTGGTGAACACTGAAGCTTTCTTT.

V and J are TRBV29-1 and TRBJ2-7, with D perhaps being TRBD1 or TRBD2 (5 bases each). The V end was cut by 7 bases, the J end by 4 bases, with 11 bases between. Germline V gives CDR1 SQVTM, CDR2 ANQGSEA. The CDR3 is 11 residues long. As DNA, the CDR3 is TGCAGCGCGGGGACCCTTTACGAGCAGTACTTC. Its translation is CSAGTLYEQYF.

The chain joins TRBV18 to TRBJ1-4; 10 bases align to TRBD1. CDR1 is KGHSH, CDR2 LQKENI, per germline. There are 17 residues in the CDR3. V lost 3 bases, J lost 10 bases, and 14 bases stayed unmatched. The CDR3 bases are TGTGCCAGCTCACCCTCCGGGACAGGGGAAGTCGCCGTAAAACTGTTTTTT. It yields the protein CASSPSGTGEVAVKLFF. The whole variable domain, remainder taken from reference TRBV18 and TRBJ1-4, is NAGVMQNPRHLVRRRGQEARLRCSPMKGHSHVYWYRQLPEEGLKFMVYLQKENIIDESGMPKERFSAEFPKEGPSILRIQQVVRGDSAAYFCASSPSGTGEVAVKLFFGSGTQLSVL.

The chain joins TRBV14 to TRBJ2-5; 8 bases line up with TRBD1. The CDR3 contains 18 residues. V lost 4 bases to trimming and J lost 5 bases; unmatched junction nucleotides: 18. Germline CDR1 SGHDN, CDR2 FVKESK. CDR3 protein: CASSPWGTGGGLWETQYF. DNA of the CDR3: TGTGCCAGCAGCCCGTGGGGGACAGGCGGAGGCTTGTGGGAGACCCAGTACTTC.

The table lists this clone with a count of one. This sequence joins TRBV5-1 and TRBJ2-2, with 8 bases that match TRBD2. J lost 4 bases, V lost 5 bases, and 7 bases had no gene match. The CDR3 totals 15 residues. From germline, CDR1 is SGHRS and CDR2 YFSETQ. CDR3 protein: CASRFQRETTGELFF. Written as DNA, the CDR3 is TGCGCCAGCAGATTCCAGCGGGAGACCACCGGGGAGCTGTTTTTT.

V gene TRBV5-1 combines with J gene TRBJ1-3, with a weak D call TRBD1 (6 bases). CDR3 size: 15 residues. Germline CDR1 reads SGHRS; CDR2 reads YFSETQ. The V gene lost 1 base and the J gene lost 0 bases, with 8 bases spanning the gap. Written as DNA, the CDR3 is TGCGCCAGCAGCTTGTTAGGGGGCTCTGGAAACACCATATATTTT. It specifies CASSLLGGSGNTIYF. Full variable domain (remainder filled in from reference TRBV5-1 and TRBJ1-3): KAGVTQTPRYLIKTRGQQVTLSCSPISGHRSVSWYQQTPGQGLQFLFEYFSETQRNKGNFPGRFSGRQFSNSRSEMNVSTLELGDSALYLCASSLLGGSGNTIYFGEGSWLTVV.

The chain is built from TRBV10-2 and TRBJ2-2; TRBD2 matches at 11 bases. The CDR3 has 16 residues. Germline V gene lookup returns CDR1 WSHSY and CDR2 SAAADI. V shed 6 bases and J 1 base; nucleotides not matched to a gene: 4. As DNA, the CDR3 is TGCGCCAGCAGGGATAGCGGGGGGGTGAACACCGGGGAGCTGTTTTTT. It translates to CASRDSGGVNTGELFF.

This clone appeared once. This chain connects TRBV10-2 to TRBJ1-5; 9 bases are shared with TRBD1. This CDR3 comprises 15 residues. V gave up 5 bases and J gave up 2 bases; unmatched junction bases: 4. The germline gives CDR1 WSHSY, CDR2 SAAADI. CDR3 coding DNA: TGCGCCAGCAGTAGGACAGGGGAGGGCAATCAGCCCCAGCATTTT. This encodes CASSRTGEGNQPQHF.

The genes are TRBV18 and TRBJ2-3; weak D call: TRBD1 (5 bases). This CDR3 comprises 17 residues. Looked up from germline, CDR1 is KGHSH and CDR2 is LQKENI. Trimming removed 6 bases at V and 0 bases at J, with 19 bases between. The CDR3 DNA sequence: TGTGCCAGCTCCCGAAGACAGAGCTCCACTAGCACAGATACGCAGTATTTT. This encodes CASSRRQSSTSTDTQYF.

The genes are TRBV28 and TRBJ2-1; D call uncertain. This CDR3 has 12 amino acids. The germline V and J ends were trimmed by 5 bases and 10 bases, with 12 bases remaining between them. Germline V lookup: CDR1 MDHEN, CDR2 SYDVKM. CDR3 region: CASSATLTEQFF. CDR3 sequence (DNA): TGTGCCAGCAGTGCCACGCTAACGGAGCAGTTCTTC.

This chain joins TRBV6-6 and TRBJ1-1; 9 nucleotides align to TRBD1. The CDR3 is 15 amino acids. Per the germline V gene, CDR1 is MNHNY and CDR2 is SVGAGI (reference sequence). V trimming: 7 bases; J trimming: 4 bases; junction bases outside the gene matches: 10. The CDR3 sequence is CASTYYGDRVTEAFF. The CDR3, as DNA: TGTGCCAGCACCTACTATGGGGACAGGGTCACTGAAGCTTTCTTT.

The chain combines TRBV2 with TRBJ1-5, with no clear D. In germline, CDR1 is SNHLY, CDR2 FYNNEI. The V end was cut by 5 bases, the J end by 0 bases, with 8 bases between. CDR3 length: 14 residues. CDR3 nucleotide sequence: TGTGCCAGCAGTATGACCGTTAGCAATCAGCCCCAGCATTTT. As protein: CASSMTVSNQPQHF.